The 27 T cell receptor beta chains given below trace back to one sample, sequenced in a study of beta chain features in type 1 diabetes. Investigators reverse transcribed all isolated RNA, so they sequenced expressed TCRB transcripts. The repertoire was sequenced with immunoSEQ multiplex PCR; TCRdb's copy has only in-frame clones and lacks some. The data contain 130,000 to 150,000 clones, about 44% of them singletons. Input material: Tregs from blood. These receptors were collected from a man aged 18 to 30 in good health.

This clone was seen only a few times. The CDR3 loop reads CSVAGTRRETQYF. The CDR3 DNA sequence: TGCAGCGTGGCTGGGACTAGGCGGGAGACCCAGTACTTC. The rearrangement links TRBV29-1 to TRBJ2-5; 8 bases are a match to TRBD2. After removal of 6 bases from V and 5 bases from J, the junction contained 8 bases not matched to a gene. The CDR3 is 13 amino acids. Germline lookup yields CDR1 SQVTM and CDR2 ANQGSEA. Looking up the rest from reference TRBV29-1 and TRBJ2-5 gives the full variable domain: SAVISQKPSRDICQRGTSLTIQCQVDSQVTMMFWYRQQPGQSLTLIATANQGSEATYESGFVIDKFPISRPNLTFSTLTVSNMSPEDSSIYLCSVAGTRRETQYFGPGTRLLVL.

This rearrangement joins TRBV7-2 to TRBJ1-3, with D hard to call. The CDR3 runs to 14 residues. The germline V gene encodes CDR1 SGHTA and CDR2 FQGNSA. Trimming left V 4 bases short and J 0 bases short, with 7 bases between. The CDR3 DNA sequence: TGTGCCAGCAGCTCCCCAGGCTCTGGAAACACCATATATTTT. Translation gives CASSSPGSGNTIYF.

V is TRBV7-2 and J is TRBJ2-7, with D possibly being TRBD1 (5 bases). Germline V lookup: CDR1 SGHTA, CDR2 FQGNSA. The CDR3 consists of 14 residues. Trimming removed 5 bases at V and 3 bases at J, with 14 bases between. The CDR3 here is CASSGAWAVYEQYF. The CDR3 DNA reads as TGTGCCAGCAGCGGGGCTTGGGCCGTCTACGAGCAGTACTTC.

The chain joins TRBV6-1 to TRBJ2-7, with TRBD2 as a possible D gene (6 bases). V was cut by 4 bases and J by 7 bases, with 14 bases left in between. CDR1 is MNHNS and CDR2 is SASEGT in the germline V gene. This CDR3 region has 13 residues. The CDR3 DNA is TGTGCCAGCAGTGGATTTTTGGGAGGTGAGCAGTACTTC. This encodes CASSGFLGGEQYF.

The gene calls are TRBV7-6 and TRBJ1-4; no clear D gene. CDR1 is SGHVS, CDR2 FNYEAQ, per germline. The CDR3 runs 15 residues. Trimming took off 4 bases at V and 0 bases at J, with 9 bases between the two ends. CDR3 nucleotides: TGTGCCAGCAGCTCCAGTGTTGCAACTAATGAAAAACTGTTTTTT. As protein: CASSSSVATNEKLFF.

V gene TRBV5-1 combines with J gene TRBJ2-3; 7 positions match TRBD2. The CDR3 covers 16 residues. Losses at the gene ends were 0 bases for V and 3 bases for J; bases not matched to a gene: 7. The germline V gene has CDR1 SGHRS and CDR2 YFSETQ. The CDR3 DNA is TGCGCCAGCAGCTTGGCCCCTAGCGGAACAACAGATACGCAGTATTTT. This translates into CASSLAPSGTTDTQYF.

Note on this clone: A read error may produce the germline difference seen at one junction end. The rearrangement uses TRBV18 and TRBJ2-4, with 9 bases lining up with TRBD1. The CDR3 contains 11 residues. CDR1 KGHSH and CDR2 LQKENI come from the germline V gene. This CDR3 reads CASSPGQGNAF. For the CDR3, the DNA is TGTGCCAGCTCACCGGGACAGGGTAATGCCTTC.

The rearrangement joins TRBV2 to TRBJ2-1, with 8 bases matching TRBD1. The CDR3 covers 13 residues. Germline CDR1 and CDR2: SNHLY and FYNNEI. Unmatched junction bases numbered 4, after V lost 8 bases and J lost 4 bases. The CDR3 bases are TGTGCCAGCGTACAGGGGGAATACAATGAGCAGTTCTTC. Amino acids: CASVQGEYNEQFF.

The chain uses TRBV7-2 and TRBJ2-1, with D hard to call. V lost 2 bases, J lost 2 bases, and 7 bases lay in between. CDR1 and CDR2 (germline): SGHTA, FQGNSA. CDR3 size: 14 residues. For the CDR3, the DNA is TGTGCCAGCAGCTTAAGGCGGACCTACAATGAGCAGTTCTTC. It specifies CASSLRRTYNEQFF.

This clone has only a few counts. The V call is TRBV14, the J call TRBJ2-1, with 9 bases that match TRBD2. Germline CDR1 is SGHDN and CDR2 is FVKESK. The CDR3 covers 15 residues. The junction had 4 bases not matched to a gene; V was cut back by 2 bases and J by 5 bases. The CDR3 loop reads CASSQLLAGHNEQFF. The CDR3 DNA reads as TGTGCCAGCAGCCAACTCCTAGCGGGACACAATGAGCAGTTCTTC. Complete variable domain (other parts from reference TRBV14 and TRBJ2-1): EAGVTQFPSHSVIEKGQTVTLRCDPISGHDNLYWYRRVMGKEIKFLLHFVKESKQDESGMPNNRFLAERTGGTYSTLKVQPAELEDSGVYFCASSQLLAGHNEQFFGPGTRLTVL.

The CDR3 bases are TGTGCCAGCAGTAGCAGTCAGGGGTTGGCAGCTTTCTTT. Its translation: CASSSSQGLAAFF. This chain links TRBV27 with TRBJ1-1; possibly TRBD1 for D (6 bases). V dropped 5 bases and J dropped 10 bases, with 17 bases sitting between them. CDR3 length: 13 residues. In germline, CDR1 is MNHEY, CDR2 SMNVEV (reference sequence).

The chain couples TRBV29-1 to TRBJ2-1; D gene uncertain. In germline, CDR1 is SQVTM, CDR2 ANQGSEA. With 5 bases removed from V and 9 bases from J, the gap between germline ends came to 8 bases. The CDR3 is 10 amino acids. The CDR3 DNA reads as TGCAGCGTTCGGTCGGGTGAGCAGTTCTTC. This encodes CSVRSGEQFF.

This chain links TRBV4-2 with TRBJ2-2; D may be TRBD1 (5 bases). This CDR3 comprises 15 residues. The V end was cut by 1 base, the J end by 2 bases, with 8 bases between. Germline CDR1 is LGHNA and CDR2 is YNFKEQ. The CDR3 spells CASSQGDRNTGELFF. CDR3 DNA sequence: TGTGCCAGCAGCCAAGGAGACAGAAACACCGGGGAGCTGTTTTTT.

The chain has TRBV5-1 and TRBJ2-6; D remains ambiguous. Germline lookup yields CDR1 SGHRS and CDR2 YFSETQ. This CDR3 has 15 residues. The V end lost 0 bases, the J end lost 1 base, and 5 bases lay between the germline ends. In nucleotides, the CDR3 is TGCGCCAGCAGCTTGGCTTTATCTGGGGCCAACGTCCTGACTTTC. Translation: CASSLALSGANVLTF.

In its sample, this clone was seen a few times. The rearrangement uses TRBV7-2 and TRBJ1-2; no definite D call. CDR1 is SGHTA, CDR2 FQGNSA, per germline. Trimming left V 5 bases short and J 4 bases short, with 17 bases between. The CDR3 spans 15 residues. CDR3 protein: CASSPSQDRSYGYTF. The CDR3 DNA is TGTGCCAGCAGCCCGAGCCAGGATCGCTCCTATGGCTACACCTTC.

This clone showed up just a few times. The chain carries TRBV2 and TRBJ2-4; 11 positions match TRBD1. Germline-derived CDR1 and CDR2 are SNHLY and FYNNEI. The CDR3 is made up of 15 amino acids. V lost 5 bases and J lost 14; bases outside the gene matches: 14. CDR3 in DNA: TGTGCCAGCAGTCGATCCCGGGACAGGGGGGGAAACGAGTACTTC. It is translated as CASSRSRDRGGNEYF.

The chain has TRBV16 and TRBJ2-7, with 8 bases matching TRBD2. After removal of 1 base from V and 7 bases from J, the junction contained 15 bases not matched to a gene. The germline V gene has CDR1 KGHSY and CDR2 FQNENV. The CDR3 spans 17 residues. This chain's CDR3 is CASSQWAGLAPPWEQYF. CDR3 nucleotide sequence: TGTGCCAGCAGCCAATGGGCAGGACTAGCCCCCCCCTGGGAGCAGTACTTC.

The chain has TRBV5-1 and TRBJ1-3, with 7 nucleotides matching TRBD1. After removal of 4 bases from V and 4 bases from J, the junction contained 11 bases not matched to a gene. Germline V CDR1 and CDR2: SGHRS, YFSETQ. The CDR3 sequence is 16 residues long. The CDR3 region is CASSVTTGVDGNTIYF. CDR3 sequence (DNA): TGCGCCAGCAGCGTGACAACAGGGGTTGACGGAAACACCATATATTTT. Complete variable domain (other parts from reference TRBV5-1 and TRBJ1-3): KAGVTQTPRYLIKTRGQQVTLSCSPISGHRSVSWYQQTPGQGLQFLFEYFSETQRNKGNFPGRFSGRQFSNSRSEMNVSTLELGDSALYLCASSVTTGVDGNTIYFGEGSWLTVV.

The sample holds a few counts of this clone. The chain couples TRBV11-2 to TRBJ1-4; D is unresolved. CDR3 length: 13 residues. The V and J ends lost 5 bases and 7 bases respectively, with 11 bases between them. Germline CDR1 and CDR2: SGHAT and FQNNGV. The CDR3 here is CASSEEGIEKLFF. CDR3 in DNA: TGTGCCAGCAGCGAGGAGGGCATTGAAAAACTGTTTTTT.

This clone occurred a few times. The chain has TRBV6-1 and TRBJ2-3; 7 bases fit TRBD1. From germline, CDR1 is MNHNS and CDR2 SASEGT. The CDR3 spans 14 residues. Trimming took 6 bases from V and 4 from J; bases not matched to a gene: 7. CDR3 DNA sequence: TGTGCCAGCAGCCTGGACAGGCGAGCAGATACGCAGTATTTT. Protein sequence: CASSLDRRADTQYF.

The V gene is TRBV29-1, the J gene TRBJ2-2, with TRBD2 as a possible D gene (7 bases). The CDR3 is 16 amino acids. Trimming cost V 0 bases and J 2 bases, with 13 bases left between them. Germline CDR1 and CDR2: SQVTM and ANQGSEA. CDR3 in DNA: TGCAGCGTTGAAGATTGGGGGGGCCCCAACACCGGGGAGCTGTTTTTT. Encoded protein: CSVEDWGGPNTGELFF.

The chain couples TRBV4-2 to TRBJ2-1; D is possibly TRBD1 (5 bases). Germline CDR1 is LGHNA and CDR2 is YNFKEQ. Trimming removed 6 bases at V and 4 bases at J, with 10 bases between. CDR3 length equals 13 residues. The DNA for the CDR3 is TGTGCCAGCAGTAGGGGTTCATACAATGAGCAGTTCTTC. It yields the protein CASSRGSYNEQFF.

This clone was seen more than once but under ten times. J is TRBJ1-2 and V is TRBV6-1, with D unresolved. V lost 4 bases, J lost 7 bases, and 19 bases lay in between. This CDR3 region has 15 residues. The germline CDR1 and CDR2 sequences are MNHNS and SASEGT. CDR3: CASSALREGSGGYTF. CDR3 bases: TGTGCCAGCAGTGCCCTTCGGGAAGGGTCTGGTGGCTACACCTTC.

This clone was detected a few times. The CDR3 sequence is CAWRAPRWGRGYTF. The CDR3 bases are TGTGCCTGGAGAGCACCCCGGTGGGGCCGGGGCTACACCTTC. The chain is built from TRBV30 and TRBJ1-2; tentatively, D is TRBD1 (5 bases). V gave up 3 bases and J gave up 8 bases, with 19 bases separating them. The germline gives CDR1 GTSNPN, CDR2 SVGIG (reference sequence). This CDR3 is built from 14 residues.

The CDR3 protein is CATQGGFSSYNEQFF. The CDR3 nucleotides read TGTGCCACCCAAGGAGGGTTTAGCTCCTACAATGAGCAGTTCTTC. This chain links TRBV19 with TRBJ2-1, with D possibly matching TRBD2 (6 bases). In germline, CDR1 is LNHDA, CDR2 SQIVND (reference sequence). This CDR3 region has 15 residues. V dropped 10 bases and J dropped 0 bases, with 16 bases sitting between them.

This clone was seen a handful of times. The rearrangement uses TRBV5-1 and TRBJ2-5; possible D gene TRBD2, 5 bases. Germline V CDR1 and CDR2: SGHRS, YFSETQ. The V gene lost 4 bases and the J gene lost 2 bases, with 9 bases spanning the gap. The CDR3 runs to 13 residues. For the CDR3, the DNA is TGCGCCAGCAGCGACGGACTTCAAGAGACCCAGTACTTC. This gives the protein CASSDGLQETQYF.

CDR3 coding DNA: TGCAGCGCCGGGACAGCCAATCAGCCCCAGCATTTT. This codes for CSAGTANQPQHF. This chain connects TRBV29-1 to TRBJ1-5, with 7 bases matching TRBD1. The CDR3 sequence is 12 residues long. Germline loops: CDR1 SQVTM, CDR2 ANQGSEA. V was clipped by 7 bases and J by 3 bases; unmatched bases: 3.